Shown below are 27 T cell receptor beta chains from a single sample sequenced in a study of response to subunit inactivated influenza vaccine. TCRdb fed the RT-PCR reads into MiXCR, producing one record per CDR3 protein. Of some 570,000 distinct CDR3 sequences in the sample, around 11% were seen once. The sample was also reused in another study, on T cells expressing NK-cell markers. That source reports: A 5'RACE template switching approach incorporating UMIs was used to make TCR beta cDNA.

This specimen was PBMCs from blood, taken on the day of vaccination. The receptors were gathered from a man between 45 and 60 years old who received an inactivated influenza vaccine.

In this sample, this clonotype turned up a few times. The genes are TRBV20-1 and TRBJ2-3; 10 nucleotides agree with TRBD2. The germline V gene has CDR1 DFQATT and CDR2 SNEGSKA (reference sequence). This CDR3 is 16 amino acids long. V trimming: 5 bases; J trimming: 2 bases; junction bases outside the gene matches: 10. CDR3 coding DNA: TGCAGTGCTGCCACTAGTAGCGGGGGGAACACAGATACGCAGTATTTT. This gives the protein CSAATSSGGNTDTQYF.

The rearrangement joins TRBV20-1 to TRBJ1-5; unclear D gene. The CDR3 consists of 13 residues. Per germline, CDR1 DFQATT and CDR2 SNEGSKA (reference sequence). V gave up 3 bases and J gave up 8 bases, with 14 bases separating them. CDR3 DNA sequence: TGCAGTGCTAGGTTGGGAGGCCTAGAGCCCCAGCATTTT. It encodes CSARLGGLEPQHF.

There are a few counts of this clonotype. V is TRBV11-1 and J is TRBJ2-1; D might be TRBD2 (6 bases). V lost 3 bases, J lost 0 bases, and 21 bases lay in between. CDR3 size: 19 residues. CDR1 and CDR2 from the germline V gene are SGHAT and FQDESV (reference sequence). As DNA, the CDR3 is TGTGCCAGCAGCTTGTGGGGGGTTGTCGGCCCCAGCTCCTACAATGAGCAGTTCTTC. Residues: CASSLWGVVGPSSYNEQFF.

V is TRBV12-3 or TRBV12-4 and J is TRBJ2-5, with 7 bases matching TRBD2. The trim removed 6 bases at V and 2 bases at J, leaving 9 bases unmatched. This CDR3 has 15 residues. This CDR3 is CASSLRGVQQETQYF. The CDR3 DNA sequence: TGTGCCAGCAGCCTCCGGGGGGTACAACAAGAGACCCAGTACTTC.

The genes are TRBV6-5 and TRBJ2-1; D remains ambiguous. This CDR3 spans 12 amino acids. CDR1 is MNHEY and CDR2 is SVGAGI in the germline V gene. V was cut by 0 bases and J by 8 bases, with 5 bases left in between. CDR3 residues: CASSYSLDEQFF. The CDR3 nucleotides read TGTGCCAGCAGTTACTCGCTCGATGAGCAGTTCTTC.

This clonotype was seen at least ten times. For the CDR3, the DNA is TGTGCCAGCAGTACCACAGATACGCAGTATTTT. Amino acids: CASSTTDTQYF. The chain uses TRBV5-6 and TRBJ2-3; D is undetermined. CDR1 and CDR2 (germline): SGHDT, YYEEEE. The CDR3 spans 11 residues. V was shortened by 5 bases and J by 2 bases, with 3 bases between the two germline ends.

This chain links TRBV5-5 with TRBJ2-7, with a weak D call TRBD1 (6 bases). The CDR3 totals 14 residues. V lost 4 bases and J 4 bases, leaving 15 bases between the germline ends. Germline-derived CDR1 and CDR2 are SGHKS and YYEKEE (reference sequence). CDR3 protein: CASSKATGEYEQYF. The CDR3 nucleotides are TGTGCCAGCAGCAAAGCGACAGGCGAGTACGAGCAGTACTTC.

In regard to this clonotype: One junction end does not reproduce the germline sequence, and a read error may be involved. V gene TRBV11-2 combines with J gene TRBJ1-6; no clear D. This CDR3 comprises 14 residues. The germline gives CDR1 SGHAT, CDR2 FQNNGV. CDR3 amino acids: CASSLEWHKSPLHF. The DNA of the CDR3 is TGTGCCAGCAGCTTAGAGTGGCATAAATCACCCCTCCACTTT.

On this clonotype: Germline is not matched at one junction end, which may reflect a read error. The chain has TRBV9 and TRBJ1-1; D is perhaps TRBD1 (5 bases). Germline loops: CDR1 SGDLS, CDR2 YYNGEE. This CDR3 contains 14 residues. CDR3 in amino acids: CASSVGGVKTEAFF. For the CDR3, the DNA is TGTGCCAGCAGCGTCGGAGGGGTGAAAACTGAAGCTTTCTTT.

This clonotype was detected only a few times. The genes are TRBV7-3 and TRBJ2-7, with D possibly matching TRBD2 (5 bases). Germline assignment: CDR1 SGHTA and CDR2 FQGTGA. V shed 5 bases and J shed 3 bases, with 17 bases lying between them. This CDR3 spans 15 amino acids. This CDR3 reads CASSHRAEAGYEQYF. In DNA form, the CDR3 reads TGTGCCAGCAGCCATAGAGCGGAGGCAGGCTACGAGCAGTACTTC.

This clonotype was seen ten or more times. This chain uses TRBV10-2 with TRBJ1-6; D is unclear. Germline CDR1 WSHSY, CDR2 SAAADI. The CDR3 loop spans 14 amino acids. Trimming took off 3 bases at V and 7 bases at J, with 10 bases between the two ends. CDR3 sequence: CASSDWIENSPLHF. The CDR3, as DNA: TGCGCCAGCAGTGATTGGATAGAGAATTCACCCCTCCACTTT.

This clonotype has a count of ten or more. The genes are TRBV29-1 and TRBJ2-4; D may be TRBD2 (5 bases). With 7 bases removed from V and 0 bases from J, the gap between germline ends came to 7 bases. This CDR3 comprises 12 residues. Germline CDR1 is SQVTM and CDR2 is ANQGSEA. This CDR3 is CSGGVAKNIQYF. The DNA of the CDR3 is TGCAGCGGGGGAGTAGCCAAAAACATTCAGTACTTC.

The chain has TRBV6-6 and TRBJ1-1, with no clear D. With 2 bases removed from V and 4 bases from J, the gap between germline ends came to 8 bases. Germline V gene sequence: CDR1 MNHNY, CDR2 SVGAGI (reference sequence). CDR3 length: 13 amino acids. The CDR3 DNA sequence: TGTGCCAGCAGTTACAGCGAGGTCACTGAAGCTTTCTTT. Amino acid sequence: CASSYSEVTEAFF.

This clonotype was seen only a few times. The J gene is TRBJ2-5, the V gene TRBV5-1, with 7 bases that match TRBD2. Trimming at V came to 2 bases and at J to 4 bases, leaving 8 bases not matched to a gene. The germline V gene encodes CDR1 SGHRS and CDR2 YFSETQ. CDR3 length: 15 amino acids. CDR3 coding DNA: TGCGCCAGCAGCTTCTGGGAGGGCGGGAGAGAGACCCAGTACTTC. It translates to CASSFWEGGRETQYF.

CDR3 region: CASSYAGQWGPNTGELFF. Written as DNA, the CDR3 is TGTGCCAGCAGTTACGCCGGGCAATGGGGCCCGAACACCGGGGAGCTGTTTTTT. The V call is TRBV6-5, the J call TRBJ2-2, with D perhaps TRBD1 (5 bases). This CDR3 comprises 18 residues. Germline loops: CDR1 MNHEY, CDR2 SVGAGI. Trimming left V 2 bases short and J 0 bases short, with 16 bases between.

The chain uses TRBV7-2 and TRBJ2-2, with D maybe TRBD1 (5 bases). The CDR3 runs to 17 residues. V was trimmed by 3 bases and J by 3 bases, leaving 17 bases between them. Germline CDR1 is SGHTA and CDR2 is FQGNSA. The CDR3 DNA sequence: TGTGCCAGCAGCTTCCTCCGGTCAGGGCCCCACACCGGGGAGCTGTTTTTT. Residues: CASSFLRSGPHTGELFF.

The sample holds a few counts of this clonotype. This chain uses TRBV7-3 with TRBJ2-1, with 11 bases fitting TRBD2. Per the germline V gene, CDR1 is SGHTA and CDR2 is FQGTGA. Trimming took 6 bases from V and 9 from J; bases not matched to a gene: 7. This CDR3 has 14 residues. CDR3 nucleotide sequence: TGTGCCAGCAGTATAGCGGGAGGGCCCTCTGAGCAGTTCTTC. Amino acid sequence: CASSIAGGPSEQFF.

This clonotype occurred a few times. V and J are TRBV19 and TRBJ2-5; 9 nucleotides line up with TRBD2. Germline loops: CDR1 LNHDA, CDR2 SQIVND (reference sequence). V dropped 1 base and J dropped 5; count of bases not matched to a gene: 8. The CDR3 covers 16 residues. CDR3: CASSIVGLATYETQYF. The CDR3 DNA reads TGTGCCAGTAGTATAGTTGGACTAGCGACTTACGAGACCCAGTACTTC.

The chain joins TRBV27 to TRBJ2-2; 9 bases agree with TRBD2. The junction had 11 bases not matched to a gene; V was cut back by 0 bases and J by 0 bases. The CDR3 extends over 20 amino acids. Germline CDR1 is MNHEY and CDR2 is SMNVEV (reference sequence). The CDR3 here is CASSLSALAGLYANTGELFF. The CDR3 DNA sequence: TGTGCCAGCAGTTTATCGGCCCTAGCGGGACTATACGCGAACACCGGGGAGCTGTTTTTT.

This clonotype occurred many times. V is TRBV3-1 and J is TRBJ2-5, with TRBD1 matching 11 bases. Germline V CDR1 and CDR2: LGHDT, YNNKEL (reference sequence). The CDR3 sequence is 15 residues long. V shed 4 bases, J shed 2 bases, and the junction held 3 bases outside the gene matches. CDR3 bases: TGTGCCAGCAGCCGGACAGGGGGCCGACAAGAGACCCAGTACTTC. It yields the protein CASSRTGGRQETQYF.

The gene calls are TRBV5-1 and TRBJ2-1; 8 bases fit TRBD2. The V and J ends lost 4 bases and 8 bases, in that order; junction bases with no gene match: 8. The germline CDR1 and CDR2 sequences are SGHRS and YFSETQ. There are 14 residues in the CDR3. CDR3 protein: CASSMSGTSHEQFF. Written as DNA, the CDR3 is TGCGCCAGCAGCATGTCCGGGACTAGTCATGAGCAGTTCTTC. Supplemented by reference TRBV5-1 and TRBJ2-1, the full variable domain reads KAGVTQTPRYLIKTRGQQVTLSCSPISGHRSVSWYQQTPGQGLQFLFEYFSETQRNKGNFPGRFSGRQFSNSRSEMNVSTLELGDSALYLCASSMSGTSHEQFFGPGTRLTVL.

CDR3 coding DNA: TGTGCCAGCAGTGACTGTCCGCCCTCAGCAACTAATGAAAAACTGTTTTTT. Amino acids: CASSDCPPSATNEKLFF. The genes are TRBV6-4 and TRBJ1-4; D unclear. Trimming removed 1 base from V and 0 bases from J, with 12 bases in between. CDR3 size: 17 residues. Germline CDR1 MRHNA, CDR2 SNTAGT.

The chain uses TRBV5-1 and TRBJ2-1; 12 positions agree with TRBD2. The CDR3 covers 16 residues. Germline V gives CDR1 SGHRS, CDR2 YFSETQ. The J segment lost 10 bases and the V segment lost 0 bases, leaving 8 bases of the junction unmatched. In nucleotides, the CDR3 is TGCGCCAGCAGCTTGGCCTTGACTAGCGGGAGTGACGAGCAGTTCTTC. Translation: CASSLALTSGSDEQFF.

This chain connects TRBV6-2 or TRBV6-3 to TRBJ1-2; no clear D. This CDR3 has 13 residues. Trimming shortened V by 3 bases and J by 8 bases, and 13 bases separated the two germline ends. CDR1 and CDR2 (germline): MNHEY, SVGEGT. The CDR3, as DNA: TGTGCCAGCAGTTATGCGCCCGGAAGAGGCTACACCTTC. Translating gives CASSYAPGRGYTF.

This clonotype was seen a few times. The gene calls are TRBV7-9 and TRBJ2-1; TRBD2 matches 12 bases. V shed 3 bases and J 5 bases; nucleotides not matched to a gene: 5. Germline V lookup: CDR1 SEHNR, CDR2 FQNEAQ (reference sequence). The length of the CDR3 is 16 residues. The CDR3 DNA reads TGTGCCAGCAGCTTCGGGACTAGCGGGCAGAACAATGAGCAGTTCTTC. Translation: CASSFGTSGQNNEQFF.

The genes are TRBV27 and TRBJ2-7; TRBD2 agrees at 9 bases. The germline V gene encodes CDR1 MNHEY and CDR2 SMNVEV (reference sequence). CDR3 length: 14 residues. With 6 bases clipped from V and 2 bases from J, the junction kept 5 bases outside the gene matches. CDR3: CASRRTSETYEQYF. CDR3 DNA sequence: TGTGCCAGCAGAAGGACTAGCGAGACCTACGAGCAGTACTTC.

The chain links TRBV29-1 to TRBJ2-5, with 10 bases identical to TRBD1. Germline-derived CDR1 and CDR2 are SQVTM and ANQGSEA. This CDR3 has 15 amino acids. The ends lost 4 bases at V and 5 bases at J; junction bases unmatched: 10. DNA for the CDR3: TGCAGCGTTGTACACGGGACAGGGGAAGGGGAGACCCAGTACTTC. It is translated as CSVVHGTGEGETQYF.